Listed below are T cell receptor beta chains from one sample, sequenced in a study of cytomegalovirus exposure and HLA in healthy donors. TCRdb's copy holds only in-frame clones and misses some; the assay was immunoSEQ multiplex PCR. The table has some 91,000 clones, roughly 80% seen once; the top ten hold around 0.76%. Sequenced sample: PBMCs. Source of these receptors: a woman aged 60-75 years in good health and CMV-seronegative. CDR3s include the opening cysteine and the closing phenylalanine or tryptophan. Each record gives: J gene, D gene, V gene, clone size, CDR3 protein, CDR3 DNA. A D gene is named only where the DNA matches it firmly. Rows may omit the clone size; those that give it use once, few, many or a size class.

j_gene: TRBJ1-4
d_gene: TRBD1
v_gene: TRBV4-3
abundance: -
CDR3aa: CASSQGQGVFEKLFF
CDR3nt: TGCGCCAGCAGCCAAGGACAGGGGGTATTTGAAAAACTGTTTTTT

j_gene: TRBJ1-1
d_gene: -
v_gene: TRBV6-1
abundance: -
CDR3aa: CASSEEHQSSFF
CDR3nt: TGTGCCAGCAGTGAAGAACACCAGTCATCTTTCTTT

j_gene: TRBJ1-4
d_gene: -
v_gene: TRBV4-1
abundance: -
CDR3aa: CASSPGTNEKLFF
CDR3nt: TGCGCCAGCAGTCCCGGAACTAATGAAAAACTGTTTTTT

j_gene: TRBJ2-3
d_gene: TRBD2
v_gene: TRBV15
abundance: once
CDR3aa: CATSRDLPKGLAGDTQYF
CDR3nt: TGTGCCACCAGCAGAGATCTCCCCAAGGGACTAGCGGGAGATACGCAGTATTTT

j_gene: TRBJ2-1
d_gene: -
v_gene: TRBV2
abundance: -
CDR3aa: CASSEAGHYNEQFF
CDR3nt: TGTGCCAGCAGCGAAGCGGGACACTACAATGAGCAGTTCTTC

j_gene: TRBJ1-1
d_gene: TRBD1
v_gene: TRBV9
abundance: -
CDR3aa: CASSNRGNTEAFF
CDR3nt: TGTGCCAGCTCGAACAGGGGGAACACTGAAGCTTTCTTT

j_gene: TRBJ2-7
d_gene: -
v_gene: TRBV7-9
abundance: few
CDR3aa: CASSLGLLDSYEQYF
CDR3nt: TGTGCCAGCAGCTTAGGACTCCTCGACTCCTACGAGCAGTACTTC

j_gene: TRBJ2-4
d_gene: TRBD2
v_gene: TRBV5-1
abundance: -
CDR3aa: CASSRPSSGTNIQYF
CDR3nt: TGCGCCAGCAGCCGCCCTTCTAGCGGGACGAACATTCAGTACTTC

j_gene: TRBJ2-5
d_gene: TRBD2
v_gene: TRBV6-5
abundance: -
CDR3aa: CASSYAGARETQYF
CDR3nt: TGTGCCAGCAGTTACGCGGGAGCCCGAGAGACCCAGTACTTC

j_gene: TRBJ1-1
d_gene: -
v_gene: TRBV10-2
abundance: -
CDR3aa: CASSAGSYNNTEAFF
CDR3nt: TGCGCCAGCAGTGCCGGGTCCTATAACAACACTGAAGCTTTCTTT

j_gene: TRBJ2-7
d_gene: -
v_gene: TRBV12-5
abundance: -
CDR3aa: CASGRAPYEQYF
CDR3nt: TGTGCTAGTGGGCGAGCTCCCTACGAGCAGTACTTC

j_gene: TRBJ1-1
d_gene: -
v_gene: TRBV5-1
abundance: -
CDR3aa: CASSLAAGANTEAFF
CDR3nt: TGCGCCAGCAGCTTGGCTGCGGGGGCGAACACTGAAGCTTTCTTT

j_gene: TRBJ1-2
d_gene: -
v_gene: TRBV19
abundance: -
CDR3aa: CASSMIELYGYTF
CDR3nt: TGTGCCAGTAGTATGATAGAGCTCTATGGCTACACCTTC

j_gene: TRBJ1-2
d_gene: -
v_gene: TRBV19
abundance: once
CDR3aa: CASSVSRVNYGYTF
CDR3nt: TGTGCCAGTAGTGTGTCCAGGGTTAACTATGGCTACACCTTC

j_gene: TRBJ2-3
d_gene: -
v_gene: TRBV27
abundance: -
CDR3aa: CASGGARTDTQYF
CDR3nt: TGTGCCAGCGGGGGGGCCCGCACAGATACGCAGTATTTT

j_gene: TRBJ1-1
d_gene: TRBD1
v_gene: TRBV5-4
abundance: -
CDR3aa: CASSLDTGGYTEAFF
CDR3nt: TGTGCCAGCAGCTTGGATACAGGGGGCTACACTGAAGCTTTCTTT

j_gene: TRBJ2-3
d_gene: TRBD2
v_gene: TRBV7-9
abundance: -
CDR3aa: CASSPWRGDTDTQYF
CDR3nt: TGTGCCAGCAGCCCGTGGCGGGGGGACACAGATACGCAGTATTTT

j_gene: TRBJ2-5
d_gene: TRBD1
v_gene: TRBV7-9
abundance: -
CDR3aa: CASSFGTGDGETQYF
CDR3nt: TGTGCCAGCAGCTTTGGGACAGGGGACGGAGAGACCCAGTACTTC

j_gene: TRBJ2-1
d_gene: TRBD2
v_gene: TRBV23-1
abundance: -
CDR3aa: CASSQSWASGFYNEQFF
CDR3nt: TGCGCCAGCAGTCAATCGTGGGCTAGCGGCTTCTACAATGAGCAGTTCTTC

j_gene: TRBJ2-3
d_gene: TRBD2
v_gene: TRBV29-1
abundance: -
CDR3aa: CSTRDKAGLAGPDTQYF
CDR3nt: TGCAGCACTCGGGACAAGGCGGGACTAGCTGGTCCAGATACGCAGTATTTT

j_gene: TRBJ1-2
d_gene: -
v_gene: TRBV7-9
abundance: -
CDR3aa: CASSWGQGNHTF
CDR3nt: -

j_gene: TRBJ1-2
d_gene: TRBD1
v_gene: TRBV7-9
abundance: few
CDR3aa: CASSSGQGNYGYTF
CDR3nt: TGTGCCAGCAGCTCCGGACAGGGAAACTATGGCTACACCTTC